This T cell receptor (beta chain) was observed in a study of response to subunit inactivated influenza vaccine listed by TCRdb under 2018. About the full investigation: Deep quantitative profiling of the T cell receptor repertoire was used in the study to follow responses to a trivalent subunit inactivated influenza vaccine.

Libraries were built with RT-PCR. The data were produced on an Illumina HiSeq 2500. TCRdb passed the public sequencing reads through fastp at Q25 and MiXCR, retaining productive beta sequences. Every CDR3 protein is listed once, alongside the most common genes and DNA of its rows. In all, the sample holds about 540,000 distinct CDR3 sequences, and under 30% of those were seen once. The ten largest clonotypes hold roughly 2.8% of the sample. About this clonotype itself: Its antigen specificity is not known. Base quality data are lacking; no much larger clone is found one base away.

Points the paper makes about the study in general: It was suggested by the authors that each seasonal influenza vaccination may recruit only a limited number of new T cells.

The CDR3 spans 14 residues, from the cysteine through the phenylalanine. The only DNA kept is the CDR3, 42 bases in frame from the first base. Cut back by 1 base and 3 bases, the V and J ends lie 10 bases apart. Per the germline V gene (reference sequence), DFQATT is the CDR1 and SNEGSKA is the CDR2. The sample also formed part of further work on T cells expressing NK-cell markers. As that second paper reports: The TCR beta cDNA libraries were made using 5'RACE template switching, a step that added both a universal primer site and unique molecular identifiers. TCR beta-chain repertoires were profiled in sorted CD3+CD56+NKG2C+, CD3+CD56+NKG2C- and CD3+CD56-NKG2C+ T-cell subsets from eight donors. Seven of the eight sequenced donors were HCMV-seropositive and one was HCMV-seronegative. To restrict sorting to alphabetaTCR-expressing T cells, an anti-gammadeltaTCR antibody was added in several experiments. In a handful of donors, the dominant CD3+CD56+NKG2C+ clonotypes were among the top 10 CD8+ clonotypes and accounted for roughly 1.0-7.5% of CD8+ T cells. Those dominant clonotypes were again the most abundant among CD3+CD56-NKG2C+ cells in several donors, at about 25-65%. Whether the expanded NKG2C-expressing T cell clones were specific for HCMV antigens remained unclear. All eight donors whose samples were sequenced were randomly selected healthy volunteers, three of them men and five women. HCMV-specific IgG was detected in serum with a commercial ELISA kit to determine HCMV serostatus. Ficoll density gradient centrifugation was used to isolate peripheral blood mononuclear cells from blood. Magnetic immunoseparation with Miltenyi isolation kits was used to isolate CD4+ and CD8+ T cells from PBMC. Synthesis of cDNA was primed from the TCR beta constant segment and was followed by two consecutive PCR amplification steps. Sequencing of the libraries produced 2 x 150 bp reads on Illumina HiSeq 2000/2500, MiSeq or NextSeq. MIGEC handled demultiplexing of the reads and grouping by UMI, while MiTCR was used to assemble and quantify clonotypes. To exclude erroneous sequences, only TCR cDNA sequences supported by at least two reads were retained. Downstream repertoire analysis used the tcR package, and clonotypes were matched across fractions by CDR3 nucleotide sequence plus V segment. Antigen specificity was annotated against VDJdb with VDJmatch, allowing one amino acid substitution in CDR3.

The chain links TRBV20-1 with TRBJ2-1; the D segment cannot be called with confidence. Material: CD4+ T cells sorted from PBMCs, obtained roughly 12 days after vaccination. This clonotype was obtained from a man over 45 who received an inactivated influenza vaccine. Donor details come from another sample of the same person, matched by shared clones. The encoded CDR3 is CSARGQEYYNEQFF. The DNA is as follows: TGCAGTGCTAGAGGGCAGGAGTACTACAATGAGCAGTTCTTC.